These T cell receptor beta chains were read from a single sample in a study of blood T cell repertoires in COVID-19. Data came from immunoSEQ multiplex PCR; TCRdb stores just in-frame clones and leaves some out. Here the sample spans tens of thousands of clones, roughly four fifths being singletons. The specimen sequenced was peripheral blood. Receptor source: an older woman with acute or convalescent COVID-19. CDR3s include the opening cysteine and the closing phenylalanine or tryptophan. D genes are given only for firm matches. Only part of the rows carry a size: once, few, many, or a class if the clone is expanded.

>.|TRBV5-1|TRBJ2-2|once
CASSSEYTGELFF
TGCGCCAGCTCGAGCGAGTACACCGGGGAGCTGTTTTTT
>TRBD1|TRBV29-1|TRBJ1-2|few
CSVGDSDYTF
TGCAGCGTTGGGGACAGCGATTACACCTTC
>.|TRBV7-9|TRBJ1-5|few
CASSLDFQPQHF
TGTGCCAGCAGCTTAGACTTTCAGCCCCAGCATTTT
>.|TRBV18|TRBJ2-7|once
CASSPPGVTYEQYF
TGTGCCAGCTCACCTCCCGGAGTAACCTACGAGCAGTACTTC
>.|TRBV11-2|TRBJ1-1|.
CASSLIGLPKAFF
TGTGCCAGCAGCTTAATTGGCCTTCCCAAAGCTTTCTTT
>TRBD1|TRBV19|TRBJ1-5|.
CASKGDRVYQQDQPQHF
TGTGCCAGCAAAGGGGACAGGGTCTATCAGCAGGATCAGCCCCAGCATTTT
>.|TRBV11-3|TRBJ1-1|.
CASSFAGLNTEAFF
TGTGCCAGCAGCTTTGCAGGCCTCAACACTGAAGCTTTCTTT
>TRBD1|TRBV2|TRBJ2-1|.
CASRGHQGDNEQFF
TGTGCCAGCAGGGGGCACCAGGGGGACAATGAGCAGTTCTTC
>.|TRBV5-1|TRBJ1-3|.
CASSYTTDSGNTIYF
TGCGCCAGCAGCTATACAACCGACTCTGGAAACACCATATATTTT
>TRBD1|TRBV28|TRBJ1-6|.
CASKITGGGNSPLHF
TGTGCCAGCAAAATAACAGGGGGTGGTAATTCACCCCTCCACTTT
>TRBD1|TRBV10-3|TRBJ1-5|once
CAISENRGEPGNQPQHF
TGTGCCATCAGTGAGAACAGGGGAGAGCCGGGCAATCAGCCCCAGCATTTT
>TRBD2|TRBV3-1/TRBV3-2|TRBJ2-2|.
CASRPGGAGTGELFF
TGTGCCAGCAGACCCGGGGGGGCGGGCACCGGGGAGCTGTTTTTT
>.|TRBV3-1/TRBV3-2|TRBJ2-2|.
CASSQPQGRALFF
TGTGCCAGCAGCCAACCGCAGGGCCGGGCGCTGTTTTTT
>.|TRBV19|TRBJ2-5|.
CASSWAGQETQYF
TGTGCCAGTAGTTGGGCGGGCCAAGAGACCCAGTACTTC
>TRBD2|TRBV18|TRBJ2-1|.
CASSPQSGGLGEQFF
TGTGCCAGCTCACCACAATCGGGAGGGCTCGGGGAGCAGTTCTTC
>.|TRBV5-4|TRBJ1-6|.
CASSLRVRESPLHF
TGTGCCAGCAGCTTGCGAGTTCGGGAATCACCCCTCCACTTT
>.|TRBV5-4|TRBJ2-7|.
CASSLMGLYEQYF
TGTGCCAGCAGCTTGATGGGGCTCTACGAGCAGTACTTC
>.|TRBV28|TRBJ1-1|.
CASTPGGEDTEAFF
TGTGCCAGCACCCCGGGGGGCGAGGACACTGAAGCTTTCTTT
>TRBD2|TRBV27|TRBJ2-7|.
CASRGGLEGEQYF
TGTGCCAGCAGGGGAGGACTAGAGGGCGAGCAGTACTTC
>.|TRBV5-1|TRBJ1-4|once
CASSLDPRTVSNEKLFF
TGCGCCAGCAGCTTGGACCCCCGGACAGTTAGTAATGAAAAACTGTTTTTT
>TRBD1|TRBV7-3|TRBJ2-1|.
CASSLDRGSYNEQFF
TGTGCCAGCAGCCTCGACAGGGGATCCTACAATGAGCAGTTCTTC
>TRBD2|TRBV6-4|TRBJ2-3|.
CASAREGSSDTQYF
TGTGCCAGCGCTCGGGAGGGGAGCTCAGATACGCAGTATTTT
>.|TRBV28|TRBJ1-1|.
CASRSAREAFF
TGTGCCAGCAGGTCAGCGCGTGAAGCTTTCTTT
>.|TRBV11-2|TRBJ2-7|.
CASSLRRAFSDRTNYEQYF
TGTGCCAGCAGCTTAAGGCGGGCTTTTTCGGACCGCACCAATTACGAGCAGTACTTC
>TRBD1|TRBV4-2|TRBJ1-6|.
CASSRITGQNSPLHF
TGTGCCAGCAGCCGGATAACGGGACAGAATTCACCCCTCCACTTT
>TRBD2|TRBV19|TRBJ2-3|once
CASSLTSGGDTQYF
TGTGCCAGTAGTCTGACTAGCGGGGGGGATACGCAGTATTTT
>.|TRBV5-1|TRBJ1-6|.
CASSLFTDNNSPLHF
TGCGCCAGCAGCTTATTCACAGACAATAATTCACCCCTCCACTTT
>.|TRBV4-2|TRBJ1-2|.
CASSQEREGGYTF
TGTGCCAGCAGCCAAGAAAGAGAGGGTGGCTACACCTTC
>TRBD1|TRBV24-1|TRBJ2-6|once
CATGEGQISGANVLTF
TGTGCCACCGGAGAGGGACAGATCTCTGGGGCCAACGTCCTGACTTTC
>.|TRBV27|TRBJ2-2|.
CASSPWRGTGLSTGELFF
TGTGCCAGCAGTCCCTGGAGGGGGACGGGACTATCTACCGGGGAGCTGTTTTTT
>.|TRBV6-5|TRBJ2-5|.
CASRRLLGPQETQYF
TGTGCCAGCAGAAGGCTACTAGGACCGCAAGAGACCCAGTACTTC
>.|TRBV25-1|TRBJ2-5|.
CASSDGAGQMKETQYF
TGTGCCAGCAGTGATGGCGCGGGACAGATGAAAGAGACCCAGTACTTC
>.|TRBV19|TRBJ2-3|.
CASSIETGLTDTQYF
TGTGCCAGTAGTATAGAAACAGGGCTCACAGATACGCAGTATTTT
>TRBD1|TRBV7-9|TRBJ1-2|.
CASSPRTGIGYGYTF
TGTGCCAGCAGCCCCCGGACAGGGATCGGCTATGGCTACACCTTC
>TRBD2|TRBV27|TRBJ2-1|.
CASSKHGTSGVNEQFF
TGTGCCAGCAGTAAACACGGGACTAGCGGAGTCAATGAGCAGTTCTTC
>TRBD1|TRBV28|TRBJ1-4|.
CASSDRVNEKLFF
TGTGCCAGCTCTGACAGGGTTAATGAAAAACTGTTTTTT
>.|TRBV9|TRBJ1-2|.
CASSRQSANYGYTF
TGTGCCAGCAGCAGACAGAGCGCTAACTATGGCTACACCTTC
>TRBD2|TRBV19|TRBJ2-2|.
CASGLAGGSTGELFF
TGTGCCAGCGGACTAGCGGGAGGGAGCACCGGGGAGCTGTTTTTT
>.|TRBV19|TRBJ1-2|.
CASSPSATATFGYTF
TGTGCCAGTAGTCCTTCCGCGACAGCAACTTTCGGCTACACCTTC
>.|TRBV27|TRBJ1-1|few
CASSFLYPRTDLNTEAFF
TGTGCCAGCAGTTTCCTCTATCCCCGGACAGACTTGAACACTGAAGCTTTCTTT
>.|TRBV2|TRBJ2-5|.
CATKGKSPPGETQYF
TGTGCCACCAAGGGGAAAAGCCCGCCCGGAGAGACCCAGTACTTC
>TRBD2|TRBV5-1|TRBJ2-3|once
CASSLAGTSLDTQYF
TGCGCCAGCAGCTTGGCCGGGACTAGTTTGGATACGCAGTATTTT
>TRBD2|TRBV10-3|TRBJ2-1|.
CAIRPDSGGNEQFF
TGTGCCATCAGACCCGATAGCGGGGGCAATGAGCAGTTCTTC
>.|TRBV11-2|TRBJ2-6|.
CASSPRRAGANVLTF
TGTGCCAGCAGCCCCCGTCGGGCTGGGGCCAACGTCCTGACTTTC
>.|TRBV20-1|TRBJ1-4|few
CSASFGATNEKLFF
TGCAGTGCTAGTTTCGGTGCAACTAATGAAAAACTGTTTTTT
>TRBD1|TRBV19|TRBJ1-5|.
CASGGTGGANQPQHF
TGTGCCAGTGGAGGGACAGGGGGTGCGAATCAGCCCCAGCATTTT
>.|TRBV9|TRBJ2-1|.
CASSVGLLGHEQFF
TGTGCCAGCAGCGTAGGTCTACTGGGGCATGAGCAGTTCTTC
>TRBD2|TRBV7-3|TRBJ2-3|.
CASSQGLGTDTQYF
TGTGCCAGCAGCCAGGGACTAGGGACAGATACGCAGTATTTT
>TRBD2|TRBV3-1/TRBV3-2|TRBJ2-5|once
CASSRSVLAGGRQETQYF
TGTGCCAGCAGCCGAAGTGTGCTAGCGGGGGGGCGACAAGAGACCCAGTACTTC
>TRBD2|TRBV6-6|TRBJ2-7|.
CASSRTTGLAGAGEQYF
TGTGCCAGCAGTCGAACCACGGGACTAGCGGGAGCGGGCGAGCAGTACTTC
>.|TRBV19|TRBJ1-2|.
CASSTRQRAYDYGYTF
TGTGCCAGTAGTACCAGACAGCGCGCGTACGACTATGGCTACACCTTC